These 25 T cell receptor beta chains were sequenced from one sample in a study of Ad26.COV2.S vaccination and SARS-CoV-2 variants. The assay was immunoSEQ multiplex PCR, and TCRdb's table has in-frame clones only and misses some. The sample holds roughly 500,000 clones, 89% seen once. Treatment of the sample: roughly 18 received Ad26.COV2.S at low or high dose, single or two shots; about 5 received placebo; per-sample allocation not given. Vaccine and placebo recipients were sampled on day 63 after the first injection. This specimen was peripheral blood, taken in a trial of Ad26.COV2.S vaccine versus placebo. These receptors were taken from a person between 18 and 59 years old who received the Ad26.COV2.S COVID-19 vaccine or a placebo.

CDR3 DNA sequence: TGTGCCAGTAGTATACCCTCGACAGGGGGCGGCACTGAAGCTTTCTTT. It translates to CASSIPSTGGGTEAFF. The V gene is TRBV19, the J gene TRBJ1-1; 10 bases line up with TRBD1. Germline CDR1 LNHDA, CDR2 SQIVND (reference sequence). The CDR3 consists of 16 residues. Trimming at V came to 2 bases and at J to 4 bases, leaving 7 bases not matched to a gene.

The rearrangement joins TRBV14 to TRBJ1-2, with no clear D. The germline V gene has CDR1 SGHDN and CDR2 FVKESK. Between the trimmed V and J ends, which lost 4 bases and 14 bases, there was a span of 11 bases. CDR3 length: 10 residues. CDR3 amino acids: CASSPSGNTF. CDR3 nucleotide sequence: TGTGCCAGCAGCCCCTCCGGGAATACCTTC.

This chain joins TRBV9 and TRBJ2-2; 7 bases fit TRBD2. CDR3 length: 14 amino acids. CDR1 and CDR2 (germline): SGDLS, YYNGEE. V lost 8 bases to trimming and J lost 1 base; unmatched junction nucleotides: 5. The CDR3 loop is CASREARNTGELFF. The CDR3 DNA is TGTGCCAGTCGGGAGGCTAGGAACACCGGGGAGCTGTTTTTT. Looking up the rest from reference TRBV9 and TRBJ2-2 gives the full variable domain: DSGVTQTPKHLITATGQRVTLRCSPRSGDLSVYWYQQSLDQGLQFLIQYYNGEERAKGNILERFSAQQFPDLHSELNLSSLELGDSALYFCASREARNTGELFFGEGSRLTVL.

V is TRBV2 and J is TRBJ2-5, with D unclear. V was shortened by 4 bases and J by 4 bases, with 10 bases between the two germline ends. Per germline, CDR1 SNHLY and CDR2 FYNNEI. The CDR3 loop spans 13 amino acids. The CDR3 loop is CASSGRMGETQYF. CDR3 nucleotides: TGTGCCAGCAGTGGTCGTATGGGAGAGACCCAGTACTTC.

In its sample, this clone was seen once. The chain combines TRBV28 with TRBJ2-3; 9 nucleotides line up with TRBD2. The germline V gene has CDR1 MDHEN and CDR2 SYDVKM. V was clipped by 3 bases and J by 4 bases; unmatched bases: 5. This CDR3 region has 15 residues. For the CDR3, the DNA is TGTGCCAGCAGTTTGGGCGGGGGGGCTCCAGATACGCAGTATTTT. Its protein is CASSLGGGAPDTQYF.

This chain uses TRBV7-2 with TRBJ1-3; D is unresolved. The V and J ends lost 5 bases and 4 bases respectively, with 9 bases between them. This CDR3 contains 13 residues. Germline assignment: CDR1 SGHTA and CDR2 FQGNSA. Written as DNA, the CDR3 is TGTGCCAGCAGCCCAGACGGCGGAAACACCATATATTTT. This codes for CASSPDGGNTIYF. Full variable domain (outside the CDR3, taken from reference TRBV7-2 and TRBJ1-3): GAGVSQSPSNKVTEKGKDVELRCDPISGHTALYWYRQSLGQGLEFLIYFQGNSAPDKSGLPSDRFSAERTGGSVSTLTIQRTQQEDSAVYLCASSPDGGNTIYFGEGSWLTVV.

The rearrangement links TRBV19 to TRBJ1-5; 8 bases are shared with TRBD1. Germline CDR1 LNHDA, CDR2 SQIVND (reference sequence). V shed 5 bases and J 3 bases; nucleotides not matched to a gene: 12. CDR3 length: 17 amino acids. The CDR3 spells CASSLPQGQGLNQPQHF. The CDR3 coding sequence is TGTGCCAGTAGTCTACCTCAAGGACAGGGCCTCAATCAGCCCCAGCATTTT.

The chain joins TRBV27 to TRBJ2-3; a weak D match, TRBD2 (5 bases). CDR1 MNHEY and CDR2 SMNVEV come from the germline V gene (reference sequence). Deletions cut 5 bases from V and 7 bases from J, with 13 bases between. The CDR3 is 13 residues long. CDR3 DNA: TGTGCCAGCAGTACTCGGACGGGATATACGCAGTATTTT. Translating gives CASSTRTGYTQYF.

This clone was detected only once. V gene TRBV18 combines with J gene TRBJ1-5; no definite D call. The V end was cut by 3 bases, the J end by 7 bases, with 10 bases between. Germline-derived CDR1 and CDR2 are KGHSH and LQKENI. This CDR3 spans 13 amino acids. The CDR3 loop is CASSPATRQPQHF. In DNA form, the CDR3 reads TGTGCCAGCTCACCGGCCACGAGGCAGCCCCAGCATTTT.

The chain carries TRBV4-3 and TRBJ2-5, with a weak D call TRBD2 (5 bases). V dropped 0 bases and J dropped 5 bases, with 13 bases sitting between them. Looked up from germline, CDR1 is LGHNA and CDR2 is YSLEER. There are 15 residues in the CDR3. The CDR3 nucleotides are TGCGCCAGCAGCCAAGATCCTTCTAGAGGGGAGACCCAGTACTTC. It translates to CASSQDPSRGETQYF.

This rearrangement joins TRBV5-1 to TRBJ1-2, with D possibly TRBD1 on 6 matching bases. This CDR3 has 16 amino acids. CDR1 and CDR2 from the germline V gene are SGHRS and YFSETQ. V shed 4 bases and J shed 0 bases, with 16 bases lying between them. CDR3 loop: CASSPAPGTPNYGYTF. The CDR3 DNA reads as TGCGCCAGCAGCCCGGCCCCAGGGACACCTAACTATGGCTACACCTTC. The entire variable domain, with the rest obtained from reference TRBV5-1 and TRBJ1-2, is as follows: KAGVTQTPRYLIKTRGQQVTLSCSPISGHRSVSWYQQTPGQGLQFLFEYFSETQRNKGNFPGRFSGRQFSNSRSEMNVSTLELGDSALYLCASSPAPGTPNYGYTFGSGTRLTVV.

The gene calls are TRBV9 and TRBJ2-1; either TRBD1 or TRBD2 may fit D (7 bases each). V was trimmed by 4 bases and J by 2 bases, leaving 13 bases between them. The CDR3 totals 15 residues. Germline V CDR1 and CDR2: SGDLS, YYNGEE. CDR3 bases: TGTGCCAGCAGCCAGGGGGGGCGAGCCTACAATGAGCAGTTCTTC. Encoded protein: CASSQGGRAYNEQFF.

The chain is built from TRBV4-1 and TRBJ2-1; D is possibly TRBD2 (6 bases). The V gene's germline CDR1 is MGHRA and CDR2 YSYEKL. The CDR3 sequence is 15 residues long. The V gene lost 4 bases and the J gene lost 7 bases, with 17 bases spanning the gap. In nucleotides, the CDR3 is TGCGCCAGCAGCCCCCTCGGGCGGGGTGGGAATGAGCAGTTCTTC. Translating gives CASSPLGRGGNEQFF.

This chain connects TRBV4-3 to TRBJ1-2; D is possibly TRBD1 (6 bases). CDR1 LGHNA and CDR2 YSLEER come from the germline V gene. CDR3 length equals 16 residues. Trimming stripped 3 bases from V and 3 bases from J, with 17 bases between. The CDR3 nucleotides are TGCGCCAGCAGCCACGACCCTCGGAGGGGGGACTATGGCTACACCTTC. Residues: CASSHDPRRGDYGYTF.

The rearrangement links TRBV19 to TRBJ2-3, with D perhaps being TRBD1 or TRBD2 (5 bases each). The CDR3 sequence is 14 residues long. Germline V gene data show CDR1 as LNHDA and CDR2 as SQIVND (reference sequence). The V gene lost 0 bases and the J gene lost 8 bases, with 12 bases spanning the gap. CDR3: CASSIDMTGATQYF. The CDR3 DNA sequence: TGTGCCAGTAGTATAGATATGACCGGGGCTACGCAGTATTTT. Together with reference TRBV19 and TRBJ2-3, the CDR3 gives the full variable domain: DGGITQSPKYLFRKEGQNVTLSCEQNLNHDAMYWYRQDPGQGLRLIYYSQIVNDFQKGDIAEGYSVSREKKESFPLTVTSAQKNPTAFYLCASSIDMTGATQYFGPGTRLTVL.

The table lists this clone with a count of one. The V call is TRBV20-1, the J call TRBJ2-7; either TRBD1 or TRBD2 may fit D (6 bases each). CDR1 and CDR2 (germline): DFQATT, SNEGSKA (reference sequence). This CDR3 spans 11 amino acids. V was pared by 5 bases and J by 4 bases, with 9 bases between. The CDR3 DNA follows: TGCAGTGCTGGGGGGCCATACGAGCAGTACTTC. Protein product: CSAGGPYEQYF.

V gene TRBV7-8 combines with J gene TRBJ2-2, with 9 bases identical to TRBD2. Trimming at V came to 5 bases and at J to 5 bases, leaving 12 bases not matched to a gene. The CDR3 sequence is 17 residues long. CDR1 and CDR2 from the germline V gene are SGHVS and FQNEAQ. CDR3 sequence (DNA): TGTGCCAGCAGCGCAGACCCCGGGACTAGCCTAACCGGGGAGCTGTTTTTT. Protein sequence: CASSADPGTSLTGELFF.

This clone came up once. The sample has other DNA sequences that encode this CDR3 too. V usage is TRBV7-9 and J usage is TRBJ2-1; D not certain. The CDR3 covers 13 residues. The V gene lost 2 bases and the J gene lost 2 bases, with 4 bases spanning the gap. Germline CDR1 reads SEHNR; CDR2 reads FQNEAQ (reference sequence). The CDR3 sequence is CASSLSTYNEQFF. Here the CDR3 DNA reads TGTGCCAGCAGCTTATCTACCTACAATGAGCAGTTCTTC.

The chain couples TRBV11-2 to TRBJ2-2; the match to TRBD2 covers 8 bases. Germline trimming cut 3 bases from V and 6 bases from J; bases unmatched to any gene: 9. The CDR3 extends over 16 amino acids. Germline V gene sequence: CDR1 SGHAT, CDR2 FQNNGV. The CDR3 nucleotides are TGTGCCAGCAGCTTCGTAGCGGGAAGGGCCTCCGGGGAGCTGTTTTTT. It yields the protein CASSFVAGRASGELFF.

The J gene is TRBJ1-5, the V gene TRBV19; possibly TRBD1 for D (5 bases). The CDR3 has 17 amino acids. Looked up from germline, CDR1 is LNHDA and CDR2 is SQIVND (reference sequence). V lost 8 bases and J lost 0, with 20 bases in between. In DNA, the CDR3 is TGTGCCAGTTCCCCTTACAGGACCAAATATAGCAATCAGCCCCAGCATTTT. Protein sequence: CASSPYRTKYSNQPQHF.

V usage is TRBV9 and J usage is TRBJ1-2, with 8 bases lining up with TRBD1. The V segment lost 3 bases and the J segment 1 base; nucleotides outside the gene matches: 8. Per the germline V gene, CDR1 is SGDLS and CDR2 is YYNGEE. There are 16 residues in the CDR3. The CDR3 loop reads CASSARTGNYNYGYTF. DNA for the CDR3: TGTGCCAGCAGCGCCCGGACAGGGAACTATAACTATGGCTACACCTTC.

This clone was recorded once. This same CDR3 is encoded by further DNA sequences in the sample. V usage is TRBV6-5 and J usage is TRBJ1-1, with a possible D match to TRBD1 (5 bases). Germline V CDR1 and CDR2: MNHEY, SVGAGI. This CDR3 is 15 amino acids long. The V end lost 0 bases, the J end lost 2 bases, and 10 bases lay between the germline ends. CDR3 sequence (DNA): TGTGCCAGCAGTTACTCGAGCAGGGCTAACACTGAAGCTTTCTTT. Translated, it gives CASSYSSRANTEAFF.

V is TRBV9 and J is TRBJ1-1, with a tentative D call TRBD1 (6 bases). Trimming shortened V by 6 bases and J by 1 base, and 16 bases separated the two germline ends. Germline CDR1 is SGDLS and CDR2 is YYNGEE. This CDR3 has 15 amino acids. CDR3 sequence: CASTQDLQGNTEAFF. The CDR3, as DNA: TGTGCCAGCACGCAGGACCTACAGGGGAACACTGAAGCTTTCTTT.

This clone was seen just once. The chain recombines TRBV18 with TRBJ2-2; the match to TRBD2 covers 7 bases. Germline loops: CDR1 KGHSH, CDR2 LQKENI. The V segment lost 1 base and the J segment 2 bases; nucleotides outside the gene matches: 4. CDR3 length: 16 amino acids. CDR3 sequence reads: CASSPRSGINTGELFF. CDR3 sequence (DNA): TGTGCCAGCTCACCACGCAGCGGGATTAACACCGGGGAGCTGTTTTTT. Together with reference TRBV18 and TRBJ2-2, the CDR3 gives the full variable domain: NAGVMQNPRHLVRRRGQEARLRCSPMKGHSHVYWYRQLPEEGLKFMVYLQKENIIDESGMPKERFSAEFPKEGPSILRIQQVVRGDSAAYFCASSPRSGINTGELFFGEGSRLTVL.

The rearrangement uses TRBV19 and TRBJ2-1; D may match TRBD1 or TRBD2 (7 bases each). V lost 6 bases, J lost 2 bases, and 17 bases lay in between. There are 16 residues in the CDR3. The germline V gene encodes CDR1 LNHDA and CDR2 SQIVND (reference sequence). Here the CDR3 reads CASSPGRGRPYNEQFF. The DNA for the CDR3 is TGTGCCAGTAGCCCGGGGAGGGGGCGCCCCTACAATGAGCAGTTCTTC. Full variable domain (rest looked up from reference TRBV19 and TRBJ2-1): DGGITQSPKYLFRKEGQNVTLSCEQNLNHDAMYWYRQDPGQGLRLIYYSQIVNDFQKGDIAEGYSVSREKKESFPLTVTSAQKNPTAFYLCASSPGRGRPYNEQFFGPGTRLTVL.